The following is a T cell receptor (beta chain) sequence with its context. Its antigen target is currently unknown. One base away there is no much larger clone; base qualities are not given. Preparation of the library involved the immunoSEQ multiplex PCR assay. Deep sequencing of rearranged TCR beta loci, alongside multiparametric flow cytometry, was used to profile T cell repertoires. In TCRdb, the immuneACCESS table is reduced to in-frame sequences with V and J assigned. These tables do not hold every clone; where another copy was compared, an unresolved V gene accounts for under half, and the others remain unexplained. Within this sample are 30,000 to 40,000 clones, with about 87% of them counted one time only. The top ten constitute roughly 15% of the sample. This record belongs to a study of lymphopenia after photon versus proton radiotherapy (dated by TCRdb to the late 2010s). Regarding the complete study: The study compared the immunological effects of photon versus proton radiation therapy in patients with gastrointestinal tumors who developed high-grade lymphopenia. The cohort comprised 15 to 20 patients with gastrointestinal tumors who received either photon or proton therapy and then developed lymphopenia. The study was designed to characterize how the impact on the immune system differs between the two radiation modalities. General conclusions and limits of the study: After the lymphocyte count nadir, photon-treated repertoires showed oligoclonal expansion, especially of CD8+ Temra cells, which drove the drop in diversity. Among patients across the cohort who died, overall survival time showed an inverse correlation with a larger post-nadir drop in TCR diversity. During treatment, patients who received photon therapy lost naive T cells and TCR diversity and gained effector/memory populations, whereas patients who received proton therapy remained relatively stable. The survival association was assessed only in patients who died, and better survival with proton therapy was presented by the authors as a possibility rather than a demonstrated result.

The starting material was peripheral blood, obtained from a patient treated with proton-based radiotherapy. The TCR comes from a woman aged 70-85 years with pancreatic cancer.

The nucleotide sequence reads TGCGCCAGCAGCGCTAGCGGGGCCACAGATACGCAGTATTTT. It is translated as CASSASGATDTQYF. This chain joins TRBV5-1 to TRBJ2-3, and TRBD2 aligns with 9 junction nucleotides. Trimmed from V: 4 bases; trimmed from J: 2 bases; junction bases lacking a gene match: 2. Counted from cysteine to phenylalanine, this CDR3 has 14 amino acids. Of all the DNA, just the CDR3 is kept, 42 bases in frame from base 1. From a lookup of the germline V gene, CDR1 and CDR2 are SGHRS and YFSETQ. Reference TRBV5-1 and TRBJ2-3 genes cover what lies past the CDR3, so the full variable domain is KAGVTQTPRYLIKTRGQQVTLSCSPISGHRSVSWYQQTPGQGLQFLFEYFSETQRNKGNFPGRFSGRQFSNSRSEMNVSTLELGDSALYLCASSASGATDTQYFGPGTRLTVL.